This T cell receptor beta chain was retrieved from a study of cytomegalovirus exposure and HLA in healthy donors. Points from the study as a whole: A later analysis revealed that TCR association rates differed between HLA loci, peaking at DRB1 and bottoming out at HLA-C. TCR beta sequences reportedly predicted most subjects' HLA-A and HLA-B alleles accurately.

Remarks on this clone: Its cognate antigen is unknown.

In the PCR, 60 Vbeta and 13 Jbeta primers were used. Only in-frame clones appear in the TCRdb table, and some are missing; sequencing was by immunoSEQ multiplex PCR. Here the sample spans roughly 160,000 clones, about 85% being singletons. The clonotype comes from a man aged 25-45 years in good health and CMV-seropositive. Material for sequencing was PBMCs.

The CDR3 DNA reads TGTGCCAGCAGCCAAGATCGCGTGGCAGATACGCAGTATTTT. It yields the protein CASSQDRVADTQYF. This chain links TRBV14 with TRBJ2-3; D is unresolved. Deletions cut 0 bases from V and 4 bases from J, with 8 bases between. From germline, CDR1 is SGHDN and CDR2 FVKESK. The CDR3 runs to 14 residues. Full variable domain (remainder filled in from reference TRBV14 and TRBJ2-3): EAGVTQFPSHSVIEKGQTVTLRCDPISGHDNLYWYRRVMGKEIKFLLHFVKESKQDESGMPNNRFLAERTGGTYSTLKVQPAELEDSGVYFCASSQDRVADTQYFGPGTRLTVL.